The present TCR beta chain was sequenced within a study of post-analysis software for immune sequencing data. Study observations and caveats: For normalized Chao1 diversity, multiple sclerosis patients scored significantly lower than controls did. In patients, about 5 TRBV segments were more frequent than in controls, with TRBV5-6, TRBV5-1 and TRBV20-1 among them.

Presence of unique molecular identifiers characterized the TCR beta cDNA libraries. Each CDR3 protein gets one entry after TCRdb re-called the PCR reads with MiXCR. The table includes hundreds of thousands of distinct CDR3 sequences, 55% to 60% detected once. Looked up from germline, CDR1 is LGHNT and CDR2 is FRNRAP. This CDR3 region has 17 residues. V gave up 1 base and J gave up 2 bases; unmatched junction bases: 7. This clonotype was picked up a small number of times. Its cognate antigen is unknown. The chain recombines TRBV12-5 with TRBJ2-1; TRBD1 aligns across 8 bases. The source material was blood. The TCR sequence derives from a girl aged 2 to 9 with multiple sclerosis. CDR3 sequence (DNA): TGTGCTAGTGGTTTGGCAGTAGGGACAGGCACCTACAATGAGCAGTTCTTC. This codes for CASGLAVGTGTYNEQFF.